This TCR beta chain emerged from a study of beta chain features in type 1 diabetes. The wider study: Patients were similar to healthy donors in age and gender (as well as in cell yields). In all, about 100,000,000 sorted cells from all samples were analyzed.

The V and J ends lost 0 bases and 6 bases respectively, with 15 bases between them. Germline V CDR1 and CDR2: SGHNT, YENEEA. The CDR3 is 16 amino acids. Every bit of the isolated RNA underwent reverse transcription, so sequencing read expressed TCRB transcripts. Repertoires were generated with immunoSEQ multiplex PCR, while TCRdb's copy carries only in-frame clones and drops some. The repertoire includes about 700,000 clones, under 15% of them detected once, and roughly 0.022% sits in the top ten. Study conclusions and caveats: Across patients, naive, central memory and Treg TCRB repertoires exhibited apparently greater similarity than was observed across healthy donors. Moderately but significantly shorter TCRB CDR3s were found in Type 1 diabetes patients in all four CD4+ subsets.

Cells sorted by CD45RO/CCR7/CD25/CD127/CD95/CD27 comprised CD4+ naive, central memory, regulatory and stem cell-like memory cells. In its sample, this clone was seen a few times. Its matching antigen is unknown. The chain joins TRBV11-3 to TRBJ2-1; weak D call: TRBD1 (7 bases). Sequencing used naive CD4+ T cells from blood. This receptor was taken from a man between 18 and 29 years old with type 1 diabetes. CDR3 coding DNA: TGTGCCAGCAGCTTAGAGGACTACAGGGGAGCCAATGAGCAGTTCTTC. Residues: CASSLEDYRGANEQFF.